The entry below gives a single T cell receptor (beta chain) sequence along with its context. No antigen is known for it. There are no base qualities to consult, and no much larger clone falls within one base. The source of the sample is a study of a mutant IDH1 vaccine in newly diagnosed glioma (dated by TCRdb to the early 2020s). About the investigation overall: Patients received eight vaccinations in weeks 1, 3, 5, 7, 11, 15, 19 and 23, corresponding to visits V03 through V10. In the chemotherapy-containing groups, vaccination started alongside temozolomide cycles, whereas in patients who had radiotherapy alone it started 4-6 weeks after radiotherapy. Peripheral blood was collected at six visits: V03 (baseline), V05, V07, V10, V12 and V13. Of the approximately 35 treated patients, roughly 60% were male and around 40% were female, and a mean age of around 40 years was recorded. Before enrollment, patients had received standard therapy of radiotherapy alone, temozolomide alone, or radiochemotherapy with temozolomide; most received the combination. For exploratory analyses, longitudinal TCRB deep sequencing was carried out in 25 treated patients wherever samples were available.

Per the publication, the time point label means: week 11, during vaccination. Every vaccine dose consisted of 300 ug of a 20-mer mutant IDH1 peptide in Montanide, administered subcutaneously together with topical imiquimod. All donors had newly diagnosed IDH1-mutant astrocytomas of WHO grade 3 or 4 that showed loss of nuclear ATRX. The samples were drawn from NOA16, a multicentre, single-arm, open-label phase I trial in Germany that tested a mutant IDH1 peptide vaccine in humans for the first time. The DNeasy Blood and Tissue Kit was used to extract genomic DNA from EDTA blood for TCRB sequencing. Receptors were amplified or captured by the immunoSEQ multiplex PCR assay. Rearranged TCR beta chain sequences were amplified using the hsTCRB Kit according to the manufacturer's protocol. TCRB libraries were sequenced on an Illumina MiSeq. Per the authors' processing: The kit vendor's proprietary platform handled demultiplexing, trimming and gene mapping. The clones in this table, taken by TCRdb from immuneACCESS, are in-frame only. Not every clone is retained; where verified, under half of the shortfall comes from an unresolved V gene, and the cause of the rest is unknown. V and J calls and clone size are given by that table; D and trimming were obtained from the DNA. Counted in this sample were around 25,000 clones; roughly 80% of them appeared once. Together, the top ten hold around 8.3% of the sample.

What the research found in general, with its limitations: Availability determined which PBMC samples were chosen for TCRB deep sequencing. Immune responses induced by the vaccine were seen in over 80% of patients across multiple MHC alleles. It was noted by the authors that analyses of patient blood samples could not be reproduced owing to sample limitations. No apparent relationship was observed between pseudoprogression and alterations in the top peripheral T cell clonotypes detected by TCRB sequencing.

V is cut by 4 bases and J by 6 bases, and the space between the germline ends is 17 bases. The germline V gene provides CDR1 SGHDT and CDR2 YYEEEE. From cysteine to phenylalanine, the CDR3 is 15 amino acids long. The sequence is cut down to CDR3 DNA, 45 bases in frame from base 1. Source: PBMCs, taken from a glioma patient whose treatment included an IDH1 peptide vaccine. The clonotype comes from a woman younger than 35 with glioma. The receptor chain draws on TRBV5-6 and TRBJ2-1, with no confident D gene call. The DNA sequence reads TGTGCCAGCAGCGGTGGGATGCTAACCTCCAATGAGCAGTTCTTC. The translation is CASSGGMLTSNEQFF.